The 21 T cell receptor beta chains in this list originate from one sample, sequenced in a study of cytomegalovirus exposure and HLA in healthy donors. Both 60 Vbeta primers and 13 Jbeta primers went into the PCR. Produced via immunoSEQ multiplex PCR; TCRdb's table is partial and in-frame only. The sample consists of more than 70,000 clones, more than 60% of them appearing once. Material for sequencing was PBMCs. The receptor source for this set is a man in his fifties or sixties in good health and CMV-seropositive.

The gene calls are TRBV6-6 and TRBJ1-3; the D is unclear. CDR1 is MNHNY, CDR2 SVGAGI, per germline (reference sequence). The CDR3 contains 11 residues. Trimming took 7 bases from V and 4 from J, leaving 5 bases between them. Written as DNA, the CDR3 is TGTGCCAGCACTAACGGAAACACCATATATTTT. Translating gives CASTNGNTIYF.

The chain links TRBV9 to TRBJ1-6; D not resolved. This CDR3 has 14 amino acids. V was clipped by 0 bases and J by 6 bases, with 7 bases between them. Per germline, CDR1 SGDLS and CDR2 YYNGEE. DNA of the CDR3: TGTGCCAGCAGCGTAGTGTACAGTAATTCACCCCTCCACTTT. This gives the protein CASSVVYSNSPLHF.

DNA of the CDR3: TGTGCCAGCAGCTTAGGGAGTGCAACTAATGAAAAACTGTTTTTT. It yields the protein CASSLGSATNEKLFF. The chain carries TRBV7-2 and TRBJ1-4; D not resolved. This CDR3 region has 15 residues. Trimming took off 1 base at V and 0 bases at J, with 6 bases between the two ends. Germline values: CDR1 SGHTA, CDR2 FQGNSA.

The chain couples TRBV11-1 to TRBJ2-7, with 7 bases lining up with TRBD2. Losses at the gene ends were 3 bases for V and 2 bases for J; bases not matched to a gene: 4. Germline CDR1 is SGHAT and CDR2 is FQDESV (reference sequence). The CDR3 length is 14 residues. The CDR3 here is CASSFRGGTYEQYF. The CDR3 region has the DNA TGTGCCAGCAGCTTCCGCGGGGGAACCTACGAGCAGTACTTC.

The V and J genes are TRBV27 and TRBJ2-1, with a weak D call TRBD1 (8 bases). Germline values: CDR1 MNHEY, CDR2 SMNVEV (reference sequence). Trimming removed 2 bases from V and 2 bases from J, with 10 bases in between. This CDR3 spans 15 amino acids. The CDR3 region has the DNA TGTGCCAGCAGTTTAACAGGGGGGGCCTACAATGAGCAGTTCTTC. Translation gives CASSLTGGAYNEQFF.

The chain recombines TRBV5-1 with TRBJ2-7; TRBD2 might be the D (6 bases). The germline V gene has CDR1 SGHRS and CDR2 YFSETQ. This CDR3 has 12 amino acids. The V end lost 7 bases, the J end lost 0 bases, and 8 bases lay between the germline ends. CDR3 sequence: CASRGTSYEQYF. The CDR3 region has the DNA TGCGCCAGCCGCGGGACCTCCTACGAGCAGTACTTC. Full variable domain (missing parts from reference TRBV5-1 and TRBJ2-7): KAGVTQTPRYLIKTRGQQVTLSCSPISGHRSVSWYQQTPGQGLQFLFEYFSETQRNKGNFPGRFSGRQFSNSRSEMNVSTLELGDSALYLCASRGTSYEQYFGPGTRLTVT.

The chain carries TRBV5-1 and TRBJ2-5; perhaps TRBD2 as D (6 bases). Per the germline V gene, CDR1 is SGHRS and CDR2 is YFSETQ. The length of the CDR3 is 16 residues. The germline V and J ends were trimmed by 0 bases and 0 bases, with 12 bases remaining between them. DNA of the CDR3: TGCGCCAGCAGCTTGGCTATAGGCGGGGACCAAGAGACCCAGTACTTC. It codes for CASSLAIGGDQETQYF.

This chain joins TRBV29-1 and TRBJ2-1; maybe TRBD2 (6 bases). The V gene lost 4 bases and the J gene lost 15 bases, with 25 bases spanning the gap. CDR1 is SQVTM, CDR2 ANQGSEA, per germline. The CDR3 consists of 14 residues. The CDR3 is CSVVNGRENLSGFF. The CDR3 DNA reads TGCAGCGTTGTCAATGGCCGGGAGAATCTTTCGGGGTTCTTC.

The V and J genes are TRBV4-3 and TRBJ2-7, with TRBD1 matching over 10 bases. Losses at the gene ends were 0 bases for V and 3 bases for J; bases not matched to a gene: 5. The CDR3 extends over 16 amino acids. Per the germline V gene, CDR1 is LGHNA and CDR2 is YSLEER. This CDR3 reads CASSQDGDRGFYEQYF. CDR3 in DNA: TGCGCCAGCAGCCAAGATGGGGACAGGGGCTTCTACGAGCAGTACTTC.

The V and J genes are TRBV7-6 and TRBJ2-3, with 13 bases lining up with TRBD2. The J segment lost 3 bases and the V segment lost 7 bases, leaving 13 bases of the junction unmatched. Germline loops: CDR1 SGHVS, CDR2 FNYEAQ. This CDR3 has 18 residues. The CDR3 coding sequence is TGTGCCAGCACGCTTCTCCCCGGGACTAGCGGGATTACAGATACGCAGTATTTT. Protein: CASTLLPGTSGITDTQYF.

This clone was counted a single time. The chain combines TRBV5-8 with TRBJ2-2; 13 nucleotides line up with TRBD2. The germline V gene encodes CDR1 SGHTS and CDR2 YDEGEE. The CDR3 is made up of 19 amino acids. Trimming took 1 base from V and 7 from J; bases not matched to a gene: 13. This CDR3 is CASSLPYTSGRAGGGELFF. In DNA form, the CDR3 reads TGTGCCAGCAGCTTGCCCTATACTAGCGGGAGGGCCGGCGGCGGGGAGCTGTTTTTT. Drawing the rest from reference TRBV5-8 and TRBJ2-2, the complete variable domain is EAGVTQSPTHLIKTRGQQATLRCSPISGHTSVYWYQQALGLGLQFLLWYDEGEERNRGNFPPRFSGRQFPNYSSELNVNALELEDSALYLCASSLPYTSGRAGGGELFFGEGSRLTVL.

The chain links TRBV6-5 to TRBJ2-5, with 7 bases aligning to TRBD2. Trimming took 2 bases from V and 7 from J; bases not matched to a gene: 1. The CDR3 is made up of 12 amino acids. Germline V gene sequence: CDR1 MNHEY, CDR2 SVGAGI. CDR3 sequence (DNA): TGTGCCAGCAGTTACGGGGGGGGGACCCAGTACTTC. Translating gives CASSYGGGTQYF.

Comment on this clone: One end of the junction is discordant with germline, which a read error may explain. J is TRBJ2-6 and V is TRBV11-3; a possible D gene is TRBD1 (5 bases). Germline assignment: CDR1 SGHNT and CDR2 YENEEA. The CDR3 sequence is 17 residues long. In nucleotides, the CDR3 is TGTGCCAGCAGCCCCGATTTTCTCGGCTCTGGGGCCAACGGCCTGACTTTC. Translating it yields CASSPDFLGSGANGLTF.

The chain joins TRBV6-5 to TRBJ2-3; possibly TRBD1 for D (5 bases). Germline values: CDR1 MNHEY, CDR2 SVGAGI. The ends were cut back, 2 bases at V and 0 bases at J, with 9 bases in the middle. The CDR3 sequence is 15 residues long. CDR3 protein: CASSYLDTSTDTQYF. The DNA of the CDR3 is TGTGCCAGCAGTTACCTGGACACAAGCACAGATACGCAGTATTTT.

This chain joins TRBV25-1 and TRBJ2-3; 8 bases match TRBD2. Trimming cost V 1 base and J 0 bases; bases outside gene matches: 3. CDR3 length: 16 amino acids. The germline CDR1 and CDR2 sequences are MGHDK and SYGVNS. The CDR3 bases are TGTGCCAGCAGTGAATGGCTAGCGGGTAGCACAGATACGCAGTATTTT. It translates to CASSEWLAGSTDTQYF.

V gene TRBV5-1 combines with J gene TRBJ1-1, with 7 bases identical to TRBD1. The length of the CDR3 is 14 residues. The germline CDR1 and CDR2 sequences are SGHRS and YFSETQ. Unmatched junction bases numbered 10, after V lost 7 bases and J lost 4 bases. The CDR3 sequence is CASESPQGGTEAFF. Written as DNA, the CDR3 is TGCGCCAGCGAGTCCCCGCAGGGGGGCACTGAAGCTTTCTTT.

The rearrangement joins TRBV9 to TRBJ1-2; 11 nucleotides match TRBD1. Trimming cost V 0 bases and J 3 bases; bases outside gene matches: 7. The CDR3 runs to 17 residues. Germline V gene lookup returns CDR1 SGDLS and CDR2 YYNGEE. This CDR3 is CASSVGSRTGGDYGYTF. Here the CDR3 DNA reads TGTGCCAGCAGCGTAGGATCAAGGACAGGGGGCGACTATGGCTACACCTTC.

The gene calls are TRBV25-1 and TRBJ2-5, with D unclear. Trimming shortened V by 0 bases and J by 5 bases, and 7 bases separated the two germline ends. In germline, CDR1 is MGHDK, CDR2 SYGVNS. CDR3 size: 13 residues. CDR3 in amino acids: CASSEYRTETQYF. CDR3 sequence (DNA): TGTGCCAGCAGTGAATATCGTACTGAGACCCAGTACTTC.

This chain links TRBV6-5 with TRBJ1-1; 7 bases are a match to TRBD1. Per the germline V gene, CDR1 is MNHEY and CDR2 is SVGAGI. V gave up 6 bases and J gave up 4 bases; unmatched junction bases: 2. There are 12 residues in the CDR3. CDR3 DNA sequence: TGTGCCAGCAGACGACAGGGCACTGAAGCTTTCTTT. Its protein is CASRRQGTEAFF.

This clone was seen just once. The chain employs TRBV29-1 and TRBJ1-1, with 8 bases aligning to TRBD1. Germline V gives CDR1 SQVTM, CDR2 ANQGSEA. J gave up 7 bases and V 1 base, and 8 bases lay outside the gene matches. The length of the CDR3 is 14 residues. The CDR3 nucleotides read TGCAGCGTTGAAGGAGGGGACAGGCCGAATGAAGCTTTCTTT. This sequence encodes CSVEGGDRPNEAFF.

In DNA form, the CDR3 reads TGTGCCAGCAGCTTAGATCCCGGGACAGAAAGCTACGAGCAGTACTTC. It specifies CASSLDPGTESYEQYF. The chain carries TRBV11-3 and TRBJ2-7; 7 bases map to TRBD1. V dropped 0 bases and J dropped 3; count of bases not matched to a gene: 8. The germline CDR1 and CDR2 sequences are SGHNT and YENEEA. The CDR3 contains 16 residues. The variable domain in full, with the rest retrieved from reference TRBV11-3 and TRBJ2-7, is EAGVVQSPRYKIIEKKQPVAFWCNPISGHNTLYWYLQNLGQGPELLIRYENEEAVDDSQLPKDRFSAERLKGVDSTLKIQPAELGDSAVYLCASSLDPGTESYEQYFGPGTRLTVT.